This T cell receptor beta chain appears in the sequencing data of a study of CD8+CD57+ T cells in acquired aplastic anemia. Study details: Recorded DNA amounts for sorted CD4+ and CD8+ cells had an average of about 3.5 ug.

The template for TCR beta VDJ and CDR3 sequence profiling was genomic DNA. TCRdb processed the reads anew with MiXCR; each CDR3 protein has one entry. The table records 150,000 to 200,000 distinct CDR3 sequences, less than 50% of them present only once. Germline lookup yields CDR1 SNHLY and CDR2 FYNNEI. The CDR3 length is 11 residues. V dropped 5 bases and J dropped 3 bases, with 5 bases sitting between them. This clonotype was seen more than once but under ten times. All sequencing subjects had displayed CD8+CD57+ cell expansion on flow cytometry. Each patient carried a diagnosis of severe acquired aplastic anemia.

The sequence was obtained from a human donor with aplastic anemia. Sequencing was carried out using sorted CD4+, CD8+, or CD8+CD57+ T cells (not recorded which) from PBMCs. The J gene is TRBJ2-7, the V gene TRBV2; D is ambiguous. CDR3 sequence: CASSTYYEQYF. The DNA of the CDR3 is TGTGCCAGCAGTACTTACTACGAGCAGTACTTC.